These 8 T cell receptor beta chains came from one sample sequenced in a study of shared clonotypes between healthy human individuals (dated by TCRdb to about 2020). CD8 naive samples consisted of CD45RO-negative cells that were positively selected for CCR7, yielding a CD45RA+CCR7+ population without TemRA cells. Library method: the immunoSEQ multiplex PCR assay. Sourced from immuneACCESS, this table was stored by TCRdb with only in-frame sequences that have V and J called. A share of the clones is absent; for the studies checked, an unresolved V gene accounts for under half, and the remainder has no known explanation. Present in this sample are some 2.1 million clones, 93% of which were seen just once. The ten most abundant clones make up under 2% of the sample. Sequenced: naive CD8+ T cells from PBMCs. The cell subset or site label corresponds to: CD45RA+CCR7+. The origin of the receptors is a man younger than 35 in good health. Some clones in this sample may be carry-over from other donors' samples.

For this clone: Within the sample, other DNA sequences also encode this same CDR3. V and J are TRBV7-9 and TRBJ2-7; 11 nucleotides line up with TRBD1. The V gene's germline CDR1 is SEHNR and CDR2 FQNEAQ (reference sequence). This CDR3 is 15 amino acids long. Germline trimming cut 3 bases from V and 3 bases from J; bases unmatched to any gene: 4. For the CDR3, the DNA is TGTGCCAGCAGCTTGGCTGGGACAGGGGGCTACGAGCAGTACTTC. Amino acids: CASSLAGTGGYEQYF.

As regards this clone: The sample has other DNA sequences that encode this CDR3 too. The chain combines TRBV5-1 with TRBJ2-1; D is ambiguous. With 0 bases removed from V and 8 bases from J, the gap between germline ends came to 6 bases. The CDR3 is 12 amino acids. The germline gives CDR1 SGHRS, CDR2 YFSETQ. The CDR3 nucleotides are TGCGCCAGCAGCTTGGTGGGCTATGAGCAGTTCTTC. Protein: CASSLVGYEQFF.

The chain is built from TRBV10-2 and TRBJ2-4; possible D gene TRBD2, 5 bases. This CDR3 is 13 amino acids long. Germline-derived CDR1 and CDR2 are WSHSY and SAAADI. V gave up 8 bases and J gave up 6 bases, with 14 bases separating them. This CDR3 reads CASREDRGNIQYF. CDR3 bases: TGCGCCAGCCGGGAAGACCGAGGAAACATTCAGTACTTC.

This clone was seen a handful of times. This sample also contains other DNA sequences that code for the same CDR3. V usage is TRBV10-3 and J usage is TRBJ1-1; D gene unclear. The CDR3 extends over 13 amino acids. From germline, CDR1 is ENHRY and CDR2 SYGVKD. Between the trimmed V and J ends, which lost 2 bases and 0 bases, there was a span of 4 bases. CDR3 sequence reads: CAISEVLNTEAFF. For the CDR3, the DNA is TGTGCCATCAGTGAGGTTTTGAACACTGAAGCTTTCTTT.

V gene TRBV19 combines with J gene TRBJ1-5; weak D call: TRBD1 (6 bases). Germline loops: CDR1 LNHDA, CDR2 SQIVND (reference sequence). The germline V and J ends were trimmed by 5 bases and 3 bases, with 8 bases remaining between them. This CDR3 is 13 amino acids long. For the CDR3, the DNA is TGTGCCAGTAGTGGACAGACCAATCAGCCCCAGCATTTT. This encodes CASSGQTNQPQHF.

The chain couples TRBV5-4 to TRBJ2-7; D is perhaps TRBD1 or TRBD2 (5 bases each). CDR1 is SGHNT, CDR2 YYREEE, per germline (reference sequence). The germline V and J ends were trimmed by 4 bases and 6 bases, with 11 bases remaining between them. This CDR3 has 12 amino acids. In nucleotides, the CDR3 is TGTGCCAGCAGCCCCGGGACCCTCGAGCAGTACTTC. Its protein is CASSPGTLEQYF.

The chain recombines TRBV7-3 with TRBJ2-1, with D possibly being TRBD2 (5 bases). Trimming took off 4 bases at V and 8 bases at J, with 12 bases between the two ends. This CDR3 spans 13 amino acids. Germline CDR1 and CDR2: SGHTA and FQGTGA. The CDR3 DNA reads as TGTGCCAGCAGCTCCGTTTTCGGGGATGAGCAGTTCTTC. Its protein is CASSSVFGDEQFF.

As concerns this clone: Distinct nucleotide sequences in the sample also encode this CDR3. The chain joins TRBV7-8 to TRBJ1-2, with a weak D call TRBD1 (6 bases). The CDR3 loop spans 16 amino acids. The germline gives CDR1 SGHVS, CDR2 FQNEAQ. Trimming shortened V by 2 bases and J by 4 bases, and 17 bases separated the two germline ends. CDR3 in DNA: TGTGCCAGCAGCTTAAGGGGGGCCACAGGGATCTATGGCTACACCTTC. Amino acid sequence: CASSLRGATGIYGYTF.